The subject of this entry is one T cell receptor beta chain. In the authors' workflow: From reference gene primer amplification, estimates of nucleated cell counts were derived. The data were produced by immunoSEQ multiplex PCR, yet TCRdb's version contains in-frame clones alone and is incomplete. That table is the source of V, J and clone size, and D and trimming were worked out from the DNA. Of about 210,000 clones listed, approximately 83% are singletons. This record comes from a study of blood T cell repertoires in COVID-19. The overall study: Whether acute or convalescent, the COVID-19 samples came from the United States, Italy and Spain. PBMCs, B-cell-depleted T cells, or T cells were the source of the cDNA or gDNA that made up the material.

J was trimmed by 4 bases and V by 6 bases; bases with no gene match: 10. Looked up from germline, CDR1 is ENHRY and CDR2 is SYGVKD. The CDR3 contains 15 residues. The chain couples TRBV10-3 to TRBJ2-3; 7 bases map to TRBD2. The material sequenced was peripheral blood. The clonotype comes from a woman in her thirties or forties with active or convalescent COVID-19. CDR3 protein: CAIRGPGLLPDTQYF. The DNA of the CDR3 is TGTGCCATCAGGGGACCGGGACTACTACCAGATACGCAGTATTTT.